The 23 T cell receptor beta chains given below trace back to one sample, sequenced in a study of shared clonotypes between healthy human individuals. This table comes from immunoSEQ multiplex PCR, and its TCRdb copy is limited to in-frame clones, with some not included. The sample includes roughly 2,300,000 clones, 85% to 95% seen only once; the top ten take around 0.4%. Sequences were obtained from naive CD4+ T cells from PBMCs. As to subset: CD45RA+ positively selected. These receptors were taken from a man between 18 and 29 years old in good health. Some clones in this sample may be carry-over from other donors' samples.

The chain recombines TRBV23-1 with TRBJ1-1, with D hard to call. TRBV23-1 is assigned to the ORF class and has an uncertain function. The V gene lost 4 bases and the J gene lost 0 bases, with 18 bases spanning the gap. The CDR3 runs 17 residues. This CDR3 reads CASSLGGLPRMNTEAFF. The DNA of the CDR3 is TGCGCCAGCAGTCTTGGAGGGCTCCCCCGCATGAACACTGAAGCTTTCTTT.

CDR3 amino acids: CASSASDAYEQYF. The CDR3 DNA sequence: TGTGCCAGTAGTGCGAGTGATGCCTACGAGCAGTACTTC. The chain uses TRBV19 and TRBJ2-7; D uncertain. This CDR3 region has 13 residues. V gave up 5 bases and J gave up 2 bases, with 10 bases separating them. The germline V gene encodes CDR1 LNHDA and CDR2 SQIVND (reference sequence). Combining the CDR3 with reference TRBV19 and TRBJ2-7 gives the whole variable domain DGGITQSPKYLFRKEGQNVTLSCEQNLNHDAMYWYRQDPGQGLRLIYYSQIVNDFQKGDIAEGYSVSREKKESFPLTVTSAQKNPTAFYLCASSASDAYEQYFGPGTRLTVT.

The CDR3 protein is CASSLIPGREKLFF. The CDR3 DNA reads TGTGCCAGCAGTTTAATCCCTGGAAGGGAAAAACTGTTTTTT. The chain combines TRBV28 with TRBJ1-4; no firm D call. This CDR3 contains 14 residues. Per the germline V gene, CDR1 is MDHEN and CDR2 is SYDVKM. V lost 2 bases, J lost 8 bases, and 12 bases lay in between. Looking up the rest from reference TRBV28 and TRBJ1-4 gives the full variable domain: DVKVTQSSRYLVKRTGEKVFLECVQDMDHENMFWYRQDPGLGLRLIYFSYDVKMKEKGDIPEGYSVSREKKERFSLILESASTNQTSMYLCASSLIPGREKLFFGSGTQLSVL.

V gene TRBV5-6 combines with J gene TRBJ2-3; 7 bases are a match to TRBD1. Germline CDR1 and CDR2: SGHDT and YYEEEE. Trimming removed 2 bases from V and 3 bases from J; junction bases left unmatched: 12. The CDR3 runs to 17 residues. CDR3 protein: CASSFRLTGVATDTQYF. For the CDR3, the DNA is TGTGCCAGCAGCTTTCGGTTAACAGGGGTTGCGACAGATACGCAGTATTTT.

The sample holds one count of this clone. The gene calls are TRBV28 and TRBJ2-1; 11 bases agree with TRBD2. Trimming took 10 bases from V and 2 from J; bases not matched to a gene: 10. The CDR3 has 16 residues. Germline V CDR1 and CDR2: MDHEN, SYDVKM. CDR3 amino acids: CATLLAGGLAYNEQFF. CDR3 bases: TGTGCCACCTTATTAGCGGGAGGGCTCGCCTACAATGAGCAGTTCTTC.

The chain combines TRBV6-6 with TRBJ2-4; D is possibly TRBD2 (5 bases). Trimming pared 7 bases from V and 2 bases from J, leaving 9 bases between. The CDR3 contains 13 residues. Per germline, CDR1 MNHNY and CDR2 SVGAGI (reference sequence). The chain's CDR3 is CASTPGTKNIQYF. In DNA form, the CDR3 reads TGTGCCAGCACGCCGGGGACCAAAAACATTCAGTACTTC.

The V and J genes are TRBV7-2 and TRBJ2-1, with D tentatively TRBD1 (6 bases). The CDR3 has 14 residues. Germline V lookup: CDR1 SGHTA, CDR2 FQGNSA. V lost 2 bases and J 8 bases, leaving 13 bases between the germline ends. The chain's CDR3 is CASSLSTGWDEQFF. In DNA form, the CDR3 reads TGTGCCAGCAGCTTAAGTACAGGGTGGGATGAGCAGTTCTTC.

The gene calls are TRBV2 and TRBJ2-5, with a tentative D call TRBD1 (6 bases). V lost 8 bases to trimming and J lost 1 base, with 14 bases between them. The CDR3 loop spans 14 amino acids. The germline gives CDR1 SNHLY, CDR2 FYNNEI. The CDR3 loop is CASVTGIFQETQYF. The DNA for the CDR3 is TGTGCCAGCGTAACAGGGATATTCCAAGAGACCCAGTACTTC. The complete variable domain, with remaining parts taken from reference TRBV2 and TRBJ2-5, reads EPEVTQTPSHQVTQMGQEVILRCVPISNHLYFYWYRQILGQKVEFLVSFYNNEISEKSEIFDDQFSVERPDGSNFTLKIRSTKLEDSAMYFCASVTGIFQETQYFGPGTRLLVL.

The J gene is TRBJ2-1, the V gene TRBV27; D is uncertain. V was shortened by 7 bases and J by 4 bases, with 11 bases between the two germline ends. There are 13 residues in the CDR3. The V gene's germline CDR1 is MNHEY and CDR2 SMNVEV (reference sequence). The CDR3 DNA reads TGTGCCAGCACGAGCGTACTTTACAATGAGCAGTTCTTC. Its translation is CASTSVLYNEQFF.

Remarks on this clone: The same CDR3 can be traced to other DNA sequences in this sample. J is TRBJ1-3 and V is TRBV6-5, with D uncertain. The V end was cut by 5 bases, the J end by 1 base, with 9 bases between. CDR1 is MNHEY and CDR2 is SVGAGI in the germline V gene. The CDR3 covers 14 residues. The CDR3 nucleotides read TGTGCCAGCAGTAAAGGAGTGTCTGGAAACACCATATATTTT. Its translation is CASSKGVSGNTIYF.

The chain couples TRBV28 to TRBJ1-3; a weak D match, TRBD1 (5 bases). CDR1 is MDHEN, CDR2 SYDVKM, per germline. The CDR3 extends over 13 amino acids. Trimming stripped 11 bases from V and 0 bases from J, with 11 bases between. DNA for the CDR3: TGTGCCTGGGGCGGGAACTCTGGAAACACCATATATTTT. Residues: CAWGGNSGNTIYF.

V is TRBV5-6 and J is TRBJ2-3, with 10 bases identical to TRBD2. Trimming removed 1 base from V and 4 bases from J; junction bases left unmatched: 9. Germline V lookup: CDR1 SGHDT, CDR2 YYEEEE. The CDR3 is 17 amino acids. DNA for the CDR3: TGTGCCAGCAGCTTGAGGGTAGCGGGGGGTTTGGCAGATACGCAGTATTTT. It is translated as CASSLRVAGGLADTQYF.

This chain uses TRBV28 with TRBJ1-1; D gene uncertain. The V end lost 7 bases, the J end lost 1 base, and 10 bases lay between the germline ends. Germline V gene sequence: CDR1 MDHEN, CDR2 SYDVKM. The CDR3 has 13 residues. This CDR3 is CASIGRANTEAFF. CDR3 sequence (DNA): TGTGCCAGCATCGGACGCGCGAACACTGAAGCTTTCTTT.

V usage is TRBV18 and J usage is TRBJ2-2; D perhaps matches TRBD2 (6 bases). V lost 2 bases and J lost 4, with 17 bases in between. Germline V lookup: CDR1 KGHSH, CDR2 LQKENI. The CDR3 contains 17 residues. The CDR3, as DNA: TGTGCCAGCTCACCAGGTGCGGCGGGATCGGTCACCGGGGAGCTGTTTTTT. Translating gives CASSPGAAGSVTGELFF.

The chain has TRBV19 and TRBJ2-7, with TRBD1 matching 8 bases. In germline, CDR1 is LNHDA, CDR2 SQIVND (reference sequence). CDR3 size: 15 residues. V was clipped by 4 bases and J by 3 bases; unmatched bases: 8. The CDR3 DNA sequence: TGTGCCAGTAGTAACACCGGGACAGGTCTCTACGAGCAGTACTTC. Protein: CASSNTGTGLYEQYF.

The V call is TRBV5-1, the J call TRBJ1-1; 7 bases fit TRBD1. The CDR3 is 15 residues long. Trimming took 4 bases from V and 5 from J; bases not matched to a gene: 11. Germline CDR1 is SGHRS and CDR2 is YFSETQ. Here the CDR3 reads CASSPGQNLRTEAFF. CDR3 bases: TGCGCCAGCAGCCCGGGACAGAACCTTCGGACTGAAGCTTTCTTT. Filled out from reference TRBV5-1 and TRBJ1-1, the complete variable domain reads KAGVTQTPRYLIKTRGQQVTLSCSPISGHRSVSWYQQTPGQGLQFLFEYFSETQRNKGNFPGRFSGRQFSNSRSEMNVSTLELGDSALYLCASSPGQNLRTEAFFGQGTRLTVV.

About this clone: The sample contains more than one DNA sequence encoding this CDR3. Here the CDR3 reads CASSYSFDTEAFF. In nucleotides, the CDR3 is TGTGCCAGCAGTTACAGTTTTGACACTGAAGCTTTCTTT. J is TRBJ1-1 and V is TRBV6-5; D is uncertain. The V end lost 2 bases, the J end lost 3 bases, and 7 bases lay between the germline ends. The CDR3 totals 13 residues. The germline CDR1 and CDR2 sequences are MNHEY and SVGAGI.

V gene TRBV7-2 combines with J gene TRBJ1-1; no clear D. The germline CDR1 and CDR2 sequences are SGHTA and FQGNSA. V was pared by 5 bases and J by 1 base, with 11 bases between. CDR3 length: 14 amino acids. The CDR3 DNA reads as TGTGCCAGCAGCCGTACGCGGGAGAACACTGAAGCTTTCTTT. Protein product: CASSRTRENTEAFF.

This clone was counted a single time. Other DNA variants within this sample encode the same CDR3. V is TRBV7-9 and J is TRBJ1-3; D is uncertain. The CDR3 runs to 14 residues. V lost 5 bases, J lost 0 bases, and 8 bases lay in between. Germline V gives CDR1 SEHNR, CDR2 FQNEAQ (reference sequence). CDR3 DNA sequence: TGTGCCAGCAGCCTCGTGGCCTCTGGAAACACCATATATTTT. It specifies CASSLVASGNTIYF.

This rearrangement joins TRBV7-2 to TRBJ1-2; no reliable D call. The germline CDR1 and CDR2 sequences are SGHTA and FQGNSA. The V gene lost 3 bases and the J gene lost 2 bases, with 10 bases spanning the gap. CDR3 length equals 14 residues. The CDR3 is CASSFRPGNYGYTF. The CDR3 DNA sequence: TGTGCCAGCAGCTTCCGCCCGGGAAACTATGGCTACACCTTC.

The gene calls are TRBV14 and TRBJ1-2; a weak D match, TRBD1 (6 bases). The CDR3 loop spans 15 amino acids. Germline V gives CDR1 SGHDN, CDR2 FVKESK. The V gene lost 4 bases and the J gene lost 5 bases, with 17 bases spanning the gap. The CDR3 nucleotides are TGTGCCAGCAGCCGGAGGGGGAGAGACGGGTATGGCTACACCTTC. Translating gives CASSRRGRDGYGYTF.

This clone was counted a single time. This CDR3 is also generated by other DNA sequences in the sample. The chain carries TRBV28 and TRBJ1-2, with D uncertain. This CDR3 has 13 residues. The V gene lost 1 base and the J gene lost 5 bases, with 8 bases spanning the gap. Germline V gene data show CDR1 as MDHEN and CDR2 as SYDVKM. The CDR3 DNA sequence: TGTGCCAGCAGTTTATCCGGGTCGTATGGCTACACCTTC. It encodes CASSLSGSYGYTF.

The chain has TRBV6-1 and TRBJ1-2; TRBD1 agrees at 7 bases. The CDR3 contains 14 residues. Trimming cost V 3 bases and J 4 bases; bases outside gene matches: 5. Per the germline V gene, CDR1 is MNHNS and CDR2 is SASEGT. In nucleotides, the CDR3 is TGTGCCAGCAGTGAGGGGGGACAGAGCTATGGCTACACCTTC. Translating gives CASSEGGQSYGYTF.